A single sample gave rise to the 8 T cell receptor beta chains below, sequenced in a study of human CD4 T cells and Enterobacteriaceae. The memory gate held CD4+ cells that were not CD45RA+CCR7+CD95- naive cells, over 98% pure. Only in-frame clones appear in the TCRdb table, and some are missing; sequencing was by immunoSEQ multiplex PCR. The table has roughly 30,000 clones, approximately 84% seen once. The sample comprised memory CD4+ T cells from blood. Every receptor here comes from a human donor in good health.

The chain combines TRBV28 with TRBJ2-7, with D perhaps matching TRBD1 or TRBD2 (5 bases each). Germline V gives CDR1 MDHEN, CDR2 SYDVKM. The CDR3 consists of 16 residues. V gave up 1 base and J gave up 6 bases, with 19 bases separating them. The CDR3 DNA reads TGTGCCAGCAGTTTATCTGAGGGACGAAAGTACGGCGAGCAGTACTTC. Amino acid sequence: CASSLSEGRKYGEQYF.

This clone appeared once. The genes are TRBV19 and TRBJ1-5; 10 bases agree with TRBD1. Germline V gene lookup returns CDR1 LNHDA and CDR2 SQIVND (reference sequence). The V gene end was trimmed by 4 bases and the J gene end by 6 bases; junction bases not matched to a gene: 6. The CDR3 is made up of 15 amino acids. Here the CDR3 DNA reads TGTGCCAGTAGTACCCCGGGACAGGGGACTCAGCCCCAGCATTTT. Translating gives CASSTPGQGTQPQHF.

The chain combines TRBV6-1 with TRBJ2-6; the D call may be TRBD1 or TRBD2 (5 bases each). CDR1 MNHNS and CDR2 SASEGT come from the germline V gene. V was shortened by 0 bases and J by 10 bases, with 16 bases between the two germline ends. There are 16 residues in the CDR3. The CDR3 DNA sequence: TGTGCCAGCAGTGAAGCCGCCGGGGCCCCGTTGAACGTCCTGACTTTC. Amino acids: CASSEAAGAPLNVLTF.

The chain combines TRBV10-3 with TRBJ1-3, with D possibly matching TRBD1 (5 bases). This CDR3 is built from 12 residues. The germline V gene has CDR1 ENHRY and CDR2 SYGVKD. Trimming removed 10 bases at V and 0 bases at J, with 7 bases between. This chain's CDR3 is CATQGSGNTIYF. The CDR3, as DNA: TGTGCCACCCAGGGCTCTGGAAACACCATATATTTT.

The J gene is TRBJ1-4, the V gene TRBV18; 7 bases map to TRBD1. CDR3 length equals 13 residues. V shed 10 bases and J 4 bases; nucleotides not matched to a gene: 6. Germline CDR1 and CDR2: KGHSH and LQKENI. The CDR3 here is CATRQGDNEKLFF. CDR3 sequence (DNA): TGTGCCACCCGACAGGGCGATAATGAAAAACTGTTTTTT.

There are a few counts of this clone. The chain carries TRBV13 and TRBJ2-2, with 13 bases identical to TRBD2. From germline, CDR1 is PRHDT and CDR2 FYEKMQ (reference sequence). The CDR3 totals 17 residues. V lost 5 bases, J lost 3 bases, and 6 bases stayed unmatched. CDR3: CASSQRTSGSDTGELFF. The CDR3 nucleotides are TGTGCCAGCAGCCAACGGACTAGCGGGAGTGACACCGGGGAGCTGTTTTTT.

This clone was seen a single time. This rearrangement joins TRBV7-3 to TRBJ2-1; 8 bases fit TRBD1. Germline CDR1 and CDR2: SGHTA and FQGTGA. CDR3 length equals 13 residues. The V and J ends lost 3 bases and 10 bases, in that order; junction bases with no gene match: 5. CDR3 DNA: TGTGCCAGCAGCTTTACCCGGGACAGGGAGCAGTTCTTC. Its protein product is CASSFTRDREQFF.

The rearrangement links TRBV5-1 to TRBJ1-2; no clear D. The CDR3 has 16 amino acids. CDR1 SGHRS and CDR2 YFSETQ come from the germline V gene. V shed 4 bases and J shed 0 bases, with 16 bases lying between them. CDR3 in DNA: TGCGCCAGCAGCCCCGGAAGAGGATTTCCTAACTATGGCTACACCTTC. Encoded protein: CASSPGRGFPNYGYTF.